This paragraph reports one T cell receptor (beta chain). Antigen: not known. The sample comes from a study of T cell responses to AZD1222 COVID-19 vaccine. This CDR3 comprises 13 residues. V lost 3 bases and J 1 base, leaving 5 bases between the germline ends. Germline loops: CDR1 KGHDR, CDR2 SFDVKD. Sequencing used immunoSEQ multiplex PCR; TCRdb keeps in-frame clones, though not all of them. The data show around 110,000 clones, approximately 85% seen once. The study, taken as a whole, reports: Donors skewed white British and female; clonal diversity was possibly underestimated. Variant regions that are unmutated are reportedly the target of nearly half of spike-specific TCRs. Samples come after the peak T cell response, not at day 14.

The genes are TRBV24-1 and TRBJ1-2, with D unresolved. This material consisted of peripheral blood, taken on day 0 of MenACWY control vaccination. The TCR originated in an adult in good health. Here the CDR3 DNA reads TGTGCCACCAGTGATCGGCGTAACTATGGCTACACCTTC. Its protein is CATSDRRNYGYTF.